These T cell receptor beta chains were read from a single sample in a study of T-cell reconstitution after alpha-beta-depleted transplantation in children. Each CDR3 protein is one row after TCRdb ran MiXCR on the PCR reads. The sample carries hundreds of thousands of distinct CDR3 sequences, approximately 12% recorded once. Sequences were derived from PBMCs, mostly from graft donor cells, sampled 360 days after TCRalphabeta/CD19-depleted stem cell transplant. Every receptor here comes from a male patient younger than 18 who had a stem cell transplant for acute myeloid leukemia, so the T cells may come from the graft donor. The CDR3 runs from the conserved cysteine through the conserved F or W. Fields, in order: clone size, D gene, V gene, J gene, CDR3 DNA, CDR3 protein. A D gene is named only where the DNA matches it firmly. Clone size is not always given. Where it is, it says once, few, many or a class for expanded clones.

abundance: few; d_gene: .; v_gene: TRBV18; j_gene: TRBJ2-1; CDR3nt: TGTGCCAGCTCACCACCGATGAACAGACGATACAATGAGCAGTTCTTC; CDR3aa: CASSPPMNRRYNEQFF
abundance: .; d_gene: .; v_gene: TRBV5-1; j_gene: TRBJ1-4; CDR3nt: TGCGCCAGCAGCAGCCGACCGCTCCTGAATGAAAAACTGTTTTTT; CDR3aa: CASSSRPLLNEKLFF
abundance: many; d_gene: TRBD2; v_gene: TRBV20-1; j_gene: TRBJ2-7; CDR3nt: TGCAGTGCTAGAAGGGAGGGTCGGTCCTACGAGCAGTACTTC; CDR3aa: CSARREGRSYEQYF
abundance: .; d_gene: .; v_gene: TRBV28; j_gene: TRBJ2-7; CDR3nt: TGTGCCAGCAGTAGGCAGGGGCCTCTTTTGAGATACTTC; CDR3aa: CASSRQGPLLRYF
abundance: .; d_gene: TRBD1; v_gene: TRBV20-1; j_gene: TRBJ2-6; CDR3nt: TGCAGTGCCGAACAGGGGACGGTTTCTGGGGCCAACGTCCTGACTTTC; CDR3aa: CSAEQGTVSGANVLTF
abundance: many; d_gene: .; v_gene: TRBV29-1; j_gene: TRBJ2-5; CDR3nt: TGCAGCGCCCTGGGGCGAGAGACCCAGTACTTC; CDR3aa: CSALGRETQYF
abundance: few; d_gene: TRBD2; v_gene: TRBV13; j_gene: TRBJ2-4; CDR3nt: TGTGCCAGCAGCCCCCCGCGGGGGGTAAGAAACATTCAGTACTTC; CDR3aa: CASSPPRGVRNIQYF
abundance: many; d_gene: .; v_gene: TRBV9; j_gene: TRBJ2-7; CDR3nt: TGTGCCAGCTCTAATAAGTCCCTGTACGAGCAGTACTTC; CDR3aa: CASSNKSLYEQYF
abundance: many; d_gene: .; v_gene: TRBV9; j_gene: TRBJ2-3; CDR3nt: TGTGCCAGCAGCGTAGTATCAGGACCGACAGATACGCAGTATTTT; CDR3aa: CASSVVSGPTDTQYF
abundance: .; d_gene: TRBD2; v_gene: TRBV10-3; j_gene: TRBJ2-3; CDR3nt: TGTGCCATCAGTGGGCTAGCGGGAGCGGCAGATACGCAGTATTTT; CDR3aa: CAISGLAGAADTQYF
abundance: many; d_gene: TRBD1; v_gene: TRBV6-2/TRBV6-3; j_gene: TRBJ2-7; CDR3nt: TGTGCCAGCACCTACTATCAGGGACAGGGGGCCTACGAGCAGTACTTC; CDR3aa: CASTYYQGQGAYEQYF
abundance: many; d_gene: .; v_gene: TRBV6-2/TRBV6-3; j_gene: TRBJ2-5; CDR3nt: TGTGCCAGCACCCTGACCAGAGAGACCCAGTACTTC; CDR3aa: CASTLTRETQYF
abundance: few; d_gene: TRBD2; v_gene: TRBV27; j_gene: TRBJ2-6; CDR3nt: TGTGCCAGCAGTTGGGCTAGCGGGAGCTCTGGGGCCAACGTCCTGACTTTC; CDR3aa: CASSWASGSSGANVLTF
abundance: few; d_gene: TRBD1; v_gene: TRBV12-3/TRBV12-4; j_gene: TRBJ2-1; CDR3nt: TGTGCCAGCAGGTCGGGACAGGGGGGATGGAATGAGCAGTTCTTC; CDR3aa: CASRSGQGGWNEQFF
abundance: few; d_gene: .; v_gene: TRBV28; j_gene: TRBJ1-2; CDR3nt: TGTGCCAGCAGTTTAGGCTACGGAACCTATGGCTACACCTTC; CDR3aa: CASSLGYGTYGYTF
abundance: many; d_gene: .; v_gene: TRBV20-1; j_gene: TRBJ2-5; CDR3nt: TGCAGTGCTAGAGTACAGGGCCCGGAGACCCAGTACTTC; CDR3aa: CSARVQGPETQYF
abundance: many; d_gene: TRBD2; v_gene: TRBV29-1; j_gene: TRBJ2-7; CDR3nt: TGCAGCGTTGGAGGGACTAGCGGTTCCTACGAGCAGTACTTC; CDR3aa: CSVGGTSGSYEQYF
abundance: few; d_gene: TRBD1; v_gene: TRBV29-1; j_gene: TRBJ2-2; CDR3nt: TGCAGCGCCTCAGGGGGCCGTCGCCGGGTGGGGGAGCTGTTTTTT; CDR3aa: CSASGGRRRVGELFF
abundance: many; d_gene: .; v_gene: TRBV27; j_gene: TRBJ2-1; CDR3nt: TGTGCCAGCAGTTTAAACCCCTGGTTCAATGAGCAGTTCTTC; CDR3aa: CASSLNPWFNEQFF
abundance: .; d_gene: .; v_gene: TRBV9; j_gene: TRBJ2-7; CDR3nt: TGTGCCAGCAGCGTAGCAATCGACTCCTACGAGCAGTACTTC; CDR3aa: CASSVAIDSYEQYF
abundance: .; d_gene: .; v_gene: TRBV29-1; j_gene: TRBJ1-1; CDR3nt: TGCAGCTTTCTACGACCGGGACAAATAGAAGCTTTCTTT; CDR3aa: CSFLRPGQIEAFF
abundance: .; d_gene: TRBD1; v_gene: TRBV6-2/TRBV6-3; j_gene: TRBJ1-1; CDR3nt: TGTGCCACCCGAAGGACAGGGGTTGGCACTGAAGCTTTCTTT; CDR3aa: CATRRTGVGTEAFF
abundance: .; d_gene: TRBD1; v_gene: TRBV10-2; j_gene: TRBJ1-2; CDR3nt: TGCGCCAGCAGGACAGGGGGCGCGGATGGCTACACCTTC; CDR3aa: CASRTGGADGYTF
abundance: .; d_gene: .; v_gene: TRBV7-3; j_gene: TRBJ2-5; CDR3nt: TGTGCCAGCCCCCCGGGCATGAGAGAGACCCAGTACTTC; CDR3aa: CASPPGMRETQYF
abundance: .; d_gene: .; v_gene: TRBV20-1; j_gene: TRBJ1-4; CDR3nt: TGCAGTGCTCAGACCCCCAGTCTCCTAAATGAAAAACTGTTTTTT; CDR3aa: CSAQTPSLLNEKLFF
abundance: .; d_gene: TRBD2; v_gene: TRBV29-1; j_gene: TRBJ2-7; CDR3nt: TGCAGCGTTGAGAAACTAGCGGGAGACCACGAGCAGTACTTC; CDR3aa: CSVEKLAGDHEQYF
abundance: many; d_gene: .; v_gene: TRBV3-1; j_gene: TRBJ2-2; CDR3nt: TGTGCCAGCAGCCGTTACCAGGGAGGTTCGGCGAACACCGGGGAGCTGTTTTTT; CDR3aa: CASSRYQGGSANTGELFF
abundance: .; d_gene: TRBD2; v_gene: TRBV28; j_gene: TRBJ2-1; CDR3nt: TGTGCCAGCTGGACAGTGGAAGCGGGGGAGAATGAGCAGTTCTTC; CDR3aa: CASWTVEAGENEQFF